These 16 T cell receptor beta chains came from one sample sequenced in a study of T-cell memory formation after mild COVID-19. TCRdb itself ran the 5' RACE reads through MiXCR, one entry per CDR3 protein. The data contain tens of thousands of distinct CDR3 sequences, 9.3% of them singletons. Material: PBMCs or a T cell subset sorted from them (not recorded which). These receptors came from an adult woman who had mild COVID-19 (a few samples of this study predate the infection). Cell type and time point are not known.

At least ten counts were recorded for this clonotype. The chain couples TRBV9 to TRBJ2-1; weak D call: TRBD2 (6 bases). Germline lookup yields CDR1 SGDLS and CDR2 YYNGEE. The CDR3 runs to 15 residues. V lost 3 bases to trimming and J lost 5 bases, with 15 bases between them. CDR3 nucleotides: TGTGCCAGCAGCGCCCGGCTAGCGACAAACAATGAGCAGTTCTTC. Translation gives CASSARLATNNEQFF.

The chain carries TRBV20-1 and TRBJ2-3; D unclear. CDR1 is DFQATT, CDR2 SNEGSKA, per germline (reference sequence). Deletions cut 1 base from V and 7 bases from J, with 6 bases between. The CDR3 covers 11 residues. The CDR3 DNA reads as TGCAGTGCTAGAGTATGGAATACGCAGTATTTT. Its protein is CSARVWNTQYF.

The rearrangement joins TRBV6-2 or TRBV6-3 to TRBJ2-1; D not certain. V lost 6 bases and J 0 bases, leaving 12 bases between the germline ends. Germline values: CDR1 MNHEY, CDR2 SVGEGT. The length of the CDR3 is 15 residues. DNA for the CDR3: TGTGCCAGCAGCGAAAGAGCTAGCTCCTACAATGAGCAGTTCTTC. Protein product: CASSERASSYNEQFF.

This clonotype was counted many times. The chain joins TRBV24-1 to TRBJ1-5; the D is unclear. The germline CDR1 and CDR2 sequences are KGHDR and SFDVKD. The CDR3 is 13 amino acids. The germline V and J ends were trimmed by 5 bases and 4 bases, with 8 bases remaining between them. CDR3 loop: CATSVGNNQPQHF. CDR3 in DNA: TGTGCCACCAGTGTAGGGAATAATCAGCCCCAGCATTTT.

This clonotype was detected ten times or more. The rearrangement links TRBV27 to TRBJ2-1; a possible D gene is TRBD1 (5 bases). The CDR3 extends over 13 amino acids. From germline, CDR1 is MNHEY and CDR2 SMNVEV (reference sequence). V was shortened by 7 bases and J by 7 bases, with 14 bases between the two germline ends. The CDR3 region is CASMGQGMNEQFF. As DNA, the CDR3 is TGTGCCAGCATGGGGCAGGGAATGAATGAGCAGTTCTTC.

The CDR3 loop reads CASSPGFLQPQHF. The CDR3 DNA sequence: TGTGCCAGCTCACCTGGGTTTCTTCAGCCCCAGCATTTT. The genes are TRBV18 and TRBJ1-5; D is ambiguous. The CDR3 totals 13 residues. Germline CDR1 is KGHSH and CDR2 is LQKENI. Trimming removed 3 bases from V and 6 bases from J, with 9 bases in between.

This rearrangement joins TRBV7-3 to TRBJ2-1; TRBD2 aligns across 11 bases. Germline lookup yields CDR1 SGHTA and CDR2 FQGTGA. Germline trimming cut 3 bases from V and 6 bases from J; bases unmatched to any gene: 4. The CDR3 extends over 15 amino acids. The CDR3 DNA is TGTGCCAGCAGCTTGGGGACTAGCGGCTTCAATGAGCAGTTCTTC. It encodes CASSLGTSGFNEQFF. Full variable domain (remainder filled in from reference TRBV7-3 and TRBJ2-1): GAGVSQTPSNKVTEKGKYVELRCDPISGHTALYWYRQSLGQGPEFLIYFQGTGAADDSGLPNDRFFAVRPEGSVSTLKIQRTERGDSAVYLCASSLGTSGFNEQFFGPGTRLTVL.

This clonotype has a handful of counts. V is TRBV9 and J is TRBJ2-3; D is ambiguous. CDR3 size: 12 residues. Trimming cost V 3 bases and J 4 bases, with 6 bases left between them. Looked up from germline, CDR1 is SGDLS and CDR2 is YYNGEE. Here the CDR3 reads CASSAVSDTQYF. The CDR3 DNA sequence: TGTGCCAGCAGCGCCGTTTCAGATACGCAGTATTTT.

There are a few counts of this clonotype. The chain is built from TRBV10-3 and TRBJ1-6, with a tentative D call TRBD1 (5 bases). This CDR3 is built from 14 residues. Germline-derived CDR1 and CDR2 are ENHRY and SYGVKD. The germline V and J ends were trimmed by 4 bases and 8 bases, with 12 bases remaining between them. Written as DNA, the CDR3 is TGTGCCATCAGTGGGGGGAACTACGATTCACCCCTCCACTTT. Amino acids: CAISGGNYDSPLHF.

This clonotype was seen ten or more times. The chain employs TRBV7-2 and TRBJ2-6, with D unclear. The CDR3 has 18 residues. Trimming left V 5 bases short and J 3 bases short, with 20 bases between. CDR1 and CDR2 (germline): SGHTA, FQGNSA. Written as DNA, the CDR3 is TGTGCCAGCAGCATCCGGGTTGCCCCATCTCGTGGGGCCAACGTCCTGACTTTC. Encoded protein: CASSIRVAPSRGANVLTF.

By share, this clonotype counts as large (0.1 to 1%). The J gene is TRBJ2-3, the V gene TRBV5-1; possibly TRBD1 for D (5 bases). With 0 bases removed from V and 1 base from J, the gap between germline ends came to 12 bases. Germline V lookup: CDR1 SGHRS, CDR2 YFSETQ. CDR3 length: 16 amino acids. In DNA form, the CDR3 reads TGCGCCAGCAGCTTGGCCCAGGTGACAGGCACAGATACGCAGTATTTT. This sequence encodes CASSLAQVTGTDTQYF.

Only a few counts were recorded for this clonotype. This sequence joins TRBV9 and TRBJ2-3; TRBD2 matches 12 bases. This CDR3 spans 16 amino acids. Trimming removed 3 bases from V and 2 bases from J; junction bases left unmatched: 4. Germline assignment: CDR1 SGDLS and CDR2 YYNGEE. CDR3 amino acids: CASSARLAGVTDTQYF. The CDR3 DNA reads TGTGCCAGCAGCGCCAGACTAGCGGGGGTCACAGATACGCAGTATTTT.

This clonotype occurred many times. This chain joins TRBV6-5 and TRBJ2-4; 7 bases align to TRBD1. The V segment lost 5 bases and the J segment 0 bases; nucleotides outside the gene matches: 7. Germline V CDR1 and CDR2: MNHEY, SVGAGI. CDR3 length equals 16 residues. CDR3 in amino acids: CASSPYRQGAKNIQYF. The CDR3 DNA reads as TGTGCCAGCAGTCCCTATCGACAGGGAGCCAAAAACATTCAGTACTTC.

This clonotype occurred many times. V is TRBV7-9 and J is TRBJ2-7, with TRBD1 matching 9 bases. The CDR3 length is 17 residues. The junction had 18 bases not matched to a gene; V was cut back by 5 bases and J by 7 bases. The germline V gene has CDR1 SEHNR and CDR2 FQNEAQ (reference sequence). CDR3 DNA sequence: TGTGCCAGCAGCAAAGGGACAGGGCTTACCTCCCGAGAGGAGCAGTACTTC. Translating gives CASSKGTGLTSREEQYF.

This clonotype was seen many times. This sequence may be a read error, since a much larger clone differs from it by one base. This chain's CDR3 is CASSLPLTQETQYF. DNA for the CDR3: TGTGCCAGCAGTTTGCCCCTGACTCAAGAGACCCAGTACTTC. V is TRBV12-3 or TRBV12-4 and J is TRBJ2-5; D is unclear. The ends were cut back, 3 bases at V and 2 bases at J, with 10 bases in the middle. The CDR3 length is 14 residues.

On this clonotype itself: A much larger clone differs by one base, so this may be a read error. The gene calls are TRBV6-5 and TRBJ2-2; D is ambiguous. The CDR3 length is 16 residues. CDR1 is MNHEY, CDR2 SVGAGI, per germline. CDR3 region: CARSYRQVANTGELFF. The DNA for the CDR3 is TGTGCCAGAAGTTACCGCCAGGTAGCAAACACCGGGGAGCTGTTTTTT.